The 27 T cell receptor beta chains given below trace back to one sample, sequenced in a study of OX40 agonist ivuxolimab in advanced cancers. Sequenced by immunoSEQ multiplex PCR; TCRdb stores in-frame clones only, minus some. The sample lists about 78,000 clones; about 90% were seen once. The sequencing used CD4+ or CD8+ T cells sorted from blood, collected in a trial of the OX40 agonist ivuxolimab. These receptors all stem from an adult with an advanced solid tumor such as melanoma, head and neck, liver or kidney cancer.

The V and J genes are TRBV5-1 and TRBJ2-7; D is possibly TRBD2 (6 bases). Germline assignment: CDR1 SGHRS and CDR2 YFSETQ. Between the trimmed V and J ends, which lost 2 bases and 4 bases, there was a span of 13 bases. The CDR3 contains 14 residues. CDR3 in amino acids: CASSFGGSGYEQYF. CDR3 sequence (DNA): TGCGCCAGCAGCTTCGGAGGGAGTGGGTACGAGCAGTACTTC.

The chain carries TRBV2 and TRBJ2-5; 9 bases agree with TRBD2. J was trimmed by 7 bases and V by 5 bases; bases with no gene match: 11. Germline-derived CDR1 and CDR2 are SNHLY and FYNNEI. This CDR3 has 15 amino acids. This chain's CDR3 is CASSLGGLASGTQYF. The CDR3 region has the DNA TGTGCCAGCAGTCTAGGAGGACTAGCGTCGGGGACCCAGTACTTC.

The chain carries TRBV28 and TRBJ1-2, with D tentatively TRBD1 (6 bases). This CDR3 region has 14 residues. The V gene's germline CDR1 is MDHEN and CDR2 SYDVKM. Trimming took off 6 bases at V and 4 bases at J, with 15 bases between the two ends. DNA for the CDR3: TGTGCCAGCAGCCCAGCGGGGGCCATCTATGGCTACACCTTC. It specifies CASSPAGAIYGYTF.

The gene calls are TRBV7-2 and TRBJ2-1; D remains unclear. Trimming stripped 5 bases from V and 0 bases from J, with 8 bases between. Germline values: CDR1 SGHTA, CDR2 FQGNSA. The length of the CDR3 is 14 residues. CDR3 DNA: TGTGCCAGCAGCCCCAGCTCCTCCTACAATGAGCAGTTCTTC. Protein: CASSPSSSYNEQFF.

The V gene is TRBV12-1, the J gene TRBJ1-2; the table's D call of TRBD1 was not tested on the DNA. TRBV12-1 is termed a pseudogene. The CDR3 length is 13 residues. The CDR3 coding sequence is TGTGCCAGCAGCCTCGACAGTAACTATGGCTACACCTTC. Amino acid sequence: CASSLDSNYGYTF.

V and J are TRBV5-4 and TRBJ2-7; a possible D gene is TRBD2 (6 bases). The length of the CDR3 is 16 residues. CDR1 SGHNT and CDR2 YYREEE come from the germline V gene (reference sequence). Trimming stripped 4 bases from V and 3 bases from J, with 20 bases between. The CDR3 coding sequence is TGTGCCAGCAGCCTCGGGGGAGAAGGGAAGCGCTACGAGCAGTACTTC. Its translation: CASSLGGEGKRYEQYF.

The J gene is TRBJ2-7, the V gene TRBV5-1; 8 nucleotides agree with TRBD1. This CDR3 has 15 residues. CDR1 SGHRS and CDR2 YFSETQ come from the germline V gene. J was trimmed by 1 base and V by 4 bases; bases with no gene match: 7. This CDR3 is CASSLPGQGSYEQYF. The CDR3 region has the DNA TGCGCCAGCAGCCTCCCCGGACAGGGTTCCTACGAGCAGTACTTC.

The chain combines TRBV7-9 with TRBJ2-3, with TRBD2 matching 7 bases. CDR3 length: 15 residues. Losses at the gene ends were 5 bases for V and 7 bases for J; bases not matched to a gene: 12. Per germline, CDR1 SEHNR and CDR2 FQNEAQ (reference sequence). CDR3 DNA: TGTGCCAGCAGCCCGACCGGCGGGAGTACAAATACGCAGTATTTT. Translation gives CASSPTGGSTNTQYF.

This clone has just a few counts. The CDR3 coding sequence is TGTGCCAGCAGCTTCGGACAGGGGAGGGCTGAAGCTTTCTTT. Amino acids: CASSFGQGRAEAFF. The rearrangement joins TRBV11-2 to TRBJ1-1; TRBD1 agrees at 9 bases. This CDR3 comprises 14 residues. V shed 3 bases, J shed 6 bases, and the junction held 5 bases outside the gene matches. CDR1 is SGHAT and CDR2 is FQNNGV in the germline V gene.

This sequence joins TRBV11-2 and TRBJ2-5, with TRBD2 matching 9 bases. CDR1 is SGHAT, CDR2 FQNNGV, per germline. Trimming removed 3 bases from V and 5 bases from J; junction bases left unmatched: 4. The CDR3 runs to 14 residues. The CDR3: CASSLVAGAETQYF. CDR3 DNA sequence: TGTGCCAGCAGCTTGGTAGCGGGAGCGGAGACCCAGTACTTC.

The V call is TRBV2, the J call TRBJ2-5, with 12 nucleotides matching TRBD1. With V trimmed by 8 bases and J by 5 bases, 3 bases remained unmatched. This CDR3 contains 13 residues. Germline CDR1 is SNHLY and CDR2 is FYNNEI. The CDR3 loop reads CASGTGGSETQYF. The CDR3 DNA sequence: TGTGCCAGCGGGACAGGGGGCTCGGAGACCCAGTACTTC.

The gene calls are TRBV2 and TRBJ1-1; D not certain. V was trimmed by 7 bases and J by 4 bases, leaving 13 bases between them. The CDR3 runs to 13 residues. Germline CDR1 reads SNHLY; CDR2 reads FYNNEI. This CDR3 reads CASIKEGGTEAFF. DNA for the CDR3: TGTGCCAGCATAAAGGAGGGAGGCACTGAAGCTTTCTTT.

This sequence joins TRBV6-6 and TRBJ2-3, with 7 bases fitting TRBD2. Germline V lookup: CDR1 MNHNY, CDR2 SVGAGI (reference sequence). The ends lost 6 bases at V and 2 bases at J; junction bases unmatched: 2. CDR3 length: 13 residues. The CDR3 loop reads CASRGGFTDTQYF. CDR3 nucleotides: TGTGCCAGCAGGGGGGGGTTCACAGATACGCAGTATTTT.

The V call is TRBV7-9, the J call TRBJ1-1, with no clear D. The CDR3 consists of 13 residues. In germline, CDR1 is SEHNR, CDR2 FQNEAQ (reference sequence). Trimming removed 4 bases at V and 5 bases at J, with 11 bases between. The CDR3: CASSSEGRTEAFF. The CDR3, as DNA: TGTGCCAGCAGCTCCGAAGGACGAACTGAAGCTTTCTTT.

This clone was counted once. The chain uses TRBV5-4 and TRBJ1-1, with a weak D call TRBD1 (5 bases). Germline V gene lookup returns CDR1 SGHNT and CDR2 YYREEE (reference sequence). The CDR3 extends over 13 amino acids. V lost 2 bases to trimming and J lost 1 base, with 6 bases between them. CDR3 residues: CASSFTGNTEAFF. For the CDR3, the DNA is TGTGCCAGCAGCTTCACAGGGAACACTGAAGCTTTCTTT.

A word on this clone: One end of the junction is discordant with germline, which a read error may explain. The chain is built from TRBV7-7 and TRBJ2-2; D possibly matches TRBD1 or TRBD2 (5 bases each). The CDR3 extends over 13 amino acids. CDR1 and CDR2 (germline): SSHAT, FNYEAQ (reference sequence). For the CDR3, the DNA is TGTGCTAGCAGCTTAGACAGCGGCGGGGAGCTGTTTTTT. Its translation: CASSLDSGGELFF.

V and J are TRBV19 and TRBJ1-4, with TRBD1 as a possible D gene (6 bases). V gave up 2 bases and J gave up 10 bases, with 29 bases separating them. The CDR3 is made up of 19 amino acids. Germline V gene data show CDR1 as LNHDA and CDR2 as SQIVND (reference sequence). For the CDR3, the DNA is TGTGCCAGTAGTATACCCCCAATCGGACGAGGGGGGGGTAAGGGAAAACTGTTTTTT. Protein: CASSIPPIGRGGGKGKLFF.

The count of this clone is one. V gene TRBV11-3 combines with J gene TRBJ2-3, with D perhaps being TRBD1 or TRBD2 (5 bases each). The CDR3 extends over 14 amino acids. The germline gives CDR1 SGHNT, CDR2 YENEEA. V lost 5 bases, J lost 6 bases, and 15 bases lay in between. The chain's CDR3 is CASSRGRAEDTQYF. The CDR3 coding sequence is TGTGCCAGCAGCCGGGGACGGGCCGAGGATACGCAGTATTTT.

The V gene is TRBV11-2, the J gene TRBJ2-6; TRBD1 matches at 7 bases. Germline CDR1 is SGHAT and CDR2 is FQNNGV. The CDR3 runs to 16 residues. V dropped 5 bases and J dropped 0; count of bases not matched to a gene: 4. The CDR3 region is CASSPDRISGANVLTF. CDR3 DNA sequence: TGTGCCAGCAGCCCGGACAGGATCTCTGGGGCCAACGTCCTGACTTTC.

The chain recombines TRBV9 with TRBJ2-1; D is tentatively TRBD1 or TRBD2 (6 bases each). Germline V CDR1 and CDR2: SGDLS, YYNGEE. V was clipped by 4 bases and J by 5 bases, with 16 bases between them. The CDR3 consists of 15 residues. CDR3 amino acids: CASSPVGGAHNEQFF. The CDR3 region has the DNA TGTGCCAGCAGCCCCGTGGGGGGCGCCCACAATGAGCAGTTCTTC. Full variable domain (rest looked up from reference TRBV9 and TRBJ2-1): DSGVTQTPKHLITATGQRVTLRCSPRSGDLSVYWYQQSLDQGLQFLIQYYNGEERAKGNILERFSAQQFPDLHSELNLSSLELGDSALYFCASSPVGGAHNEQFFGPGTRLTVL.

This rearrangement joins TRBV19 to TRBJ2-7, with 14 bases lining up with TRBD2. The germline CDR1 and CDR2 sequences are LNHDA and SQIVND (reference sequence). V lost 0 bases to trimming and J lost 6 bases; unmatched junction nucleotides: 7. CDR3 size: 17 residues. CDR3 DNA: TGTGCCAGTAGTATAGACGGGACTAGCGGGGGCCTCCCCGAGCAGTACTTC. Translated: CASSIDGTSGGLPEQYF.

This clone was seen once. The V gene is TRBV7-8, the J gene TRBJ1-4; D unresolved. With 3 bases removed from V and 4 bases from J, the gap between germline ends came to 18 bases. This CDR3 region has 17 residues. CDR1 and CDR2 (germline): SGHVS, FQNEAQ. CDR3 amino acids: CASSLGRVGNDNEKLFF. CDR3 nucleotide sequence: TGTGCCAGCAGCTTGGGAAGGGTGGGAAACGATAATGAAAAACTGTTTTTT.

This clone occurred once. The chain carries TRBV5-1 and TRBJ2-7, with TRBD1 matching 8 bases. The CDR3 contains 13 residues. Germline assignment: CDR1 SGHRS and CDR2 YFSETQ. With 3 bases clipped from V and 10 bases from J, the junction kept 9 bases outside the gene matches. The CDR3 region is CASSSARDRLQYF. The CDR3 bases are TGCGCCAGCAGCTCGGCGAGGGACAGGCTCCAGTACTTC.

The CDR3 reads CASSLGQGGDTGELFF. The CDR3 DNA sequence: TGTGCCAGCAGTTTGGGACAGGGAGGAGACACCGGGGAGCTGTTTTTT. V gene TRBV6-5 combines with J gene TRBJ2-2, with 9 bases fitting TRBD1. J gave up 3 bases and V 4 bases, and 6 bases lay outside the gene matches. The germline gives CDR1 MNHEY, CDR2 SVGAGI. This CDR3 is 16 amino acids long.

The chain employs TRBV28 and TRBJ2-5; D is unclear. This CDR3 has 14 amino acids. Germline V gives CDR1 MDHEN, CDR2 SYDVKM. V gave up 6 bases and J gave up 1 base, with 12 bases separating them. The CDR3, as DNA: TGTGCCAGCAGCCAACAAGATATCCAAGAGACCCAGTACTTC. Translation: CASSQQDIQETQYF. The full variable domain, its missing parts supplied by reference TRBV28 and TRBJ2-5, is DVKVTQSSRYLVKRTGEKVFLECVQDMDHENMFWYRQDPGLGLRLIYFSYDVKMKEKGDIPEGYSVSREKKERFSLILESASTNQTSMYLCASSQQDIQETQYFGPGTRLLVL.

The chain combines TRBV9 with TRBJ2-1, with 8 positions matching TRBD2. V trimming: 2 bases; J trimming: 0 bases; junction bases outside the gene matches: 4. The germline V gene has CDR1 SGDLS and CDR2 YYNGEE. The CDR3 is made up of 16 amino acids. The CDR3 DNA is TGTGCCAGCAGCGTCAGCGGGGGTTCCTCCTACAATGAGCAGTTCTTC. Its protein is CASSVSGGSSYNEQFF.

The gene calls are TRBV10-1 and TRBJ2-7; 8 bases match TRBD2. The V segment lost 8 bases and the J segment 0 bases; nucleotides outside the gene matches: 3. Per the germline V gene, CDR1 is WNHNN and CDR2 is SYGVQD (reference sequence). This CDR3 contains 13 residues. CDR3 sequence (DNA): TGCGCCAGCTCGGGAGGGCGCTCCTACGAGCAGTACTTC. Translating it yields CASSGGRSYEQYF.